In its sample, the clone carrying this TCR beta chain was seen once. Antigen: not known. This sample is part of a study of T cell responses to AZD1222 COVID-19 vaccine. Study conclusions and caveats: After the peak T cell response, and only then, were repertoires sampled. Per reports, nearly half of all spike-specific TCRs target regions that are unmutated in variants. Clonal diversity may have been underestimated in mostly white British donors.

Repertoires were generated with immunoSEQ multiplex PCR, while TCRdb's copy carries only in-frame clones and drops some. Of about 150,000 clones in the sample, around 92% were seen once. Between the trimmed V and J ends, which lost 5 bases and 6 bases, there was a span of 14 bases. This CDR3 comprises 13 residues. Germline V gene lookup returns CDR1 KGHSH and CDR2 LQKENI. Second-dose timings of about 4 or about 12 weeks were pooled. The source of this sequence is an adult who received the AZD1222 COVID-19 vaccine. Here the sequenced sample was peripheral blood, taken 28 days after the second AZD1222 dose. V gene TRBV18 combines with J gene TRBJ2-7; TRBD1 or TRBD2 may be the D gene (5 bases each). The CDR3 nucleotides are TGTGCCAGCTCAGACGGGGCCTTTACCGAGCAGTACTTC. The encoded protein is CASSDGAFTEQYF.